This T cell receptor (beta chain) was obtained from a study of T cell responses to AZD1222 COVID-19 vaccine. Study-level information: Timing groups of about 4 and about 12 weeks for second doses were pooled.

Assay: immunoSEQ multiplex PCR; the TCRdb copy retains only in-frame clones and omits some. The table records about 140,000 clones, around 90% of them present only once. Germline V lookup: CDR1 MDHEN, CDR2 SYDVKM. The CDR3 covers 15 residues. Losses at the gene ends were 5 bases for V and 7 bases for J; bases not matched to a gene: 6. On this clone: Its antigen is undetermined.

General study results and limits: Donors were chiefly white British, with a greater number of females, and clonal diversity was perhaps underestimated.

This sequence joins TRBV28 and TRBJ1-6; 9 bases align to TRBD1. Sequenced here: peripheral blood, sampled on day 0 of AZD1222 vaccination. This TCR was sampled from an adult in good health. CDR3 DNA: TGTGCCAGCAGTCCACACGACAGGGGGAATTCACCCCTCCACTTT. Amino acids: CASSPHDRGNSPLHF.